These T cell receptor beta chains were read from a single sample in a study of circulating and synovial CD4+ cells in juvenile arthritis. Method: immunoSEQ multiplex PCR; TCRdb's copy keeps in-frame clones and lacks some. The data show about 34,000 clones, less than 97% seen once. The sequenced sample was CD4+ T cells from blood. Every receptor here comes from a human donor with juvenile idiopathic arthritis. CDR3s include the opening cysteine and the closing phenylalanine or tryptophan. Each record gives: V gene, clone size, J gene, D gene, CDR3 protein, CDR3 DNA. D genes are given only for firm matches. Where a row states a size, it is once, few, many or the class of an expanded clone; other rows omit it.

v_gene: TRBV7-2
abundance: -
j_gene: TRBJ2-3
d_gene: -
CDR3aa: CASSYRLSTDTQYF
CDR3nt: TGTGCCAGCAGCTACCGACTTAGTACAGATACGCAGTATTTT

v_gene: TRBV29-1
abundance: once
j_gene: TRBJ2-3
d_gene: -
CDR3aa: CSVEIQGTDTQYF
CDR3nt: TGCAGCGTTGAAATCCAGGGGACAGATACGCAGTATTTT

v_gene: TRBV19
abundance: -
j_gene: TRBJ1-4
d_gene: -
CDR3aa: CASSPQTGYNEKLFF
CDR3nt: TGTGCCAGTAGTCCCCAGACAGGTTATAATGAAAAACTGTTTTTT

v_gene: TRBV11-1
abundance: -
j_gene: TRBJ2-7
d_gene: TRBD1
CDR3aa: CASSLESDRGYEQYF
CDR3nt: TGTGCCAGCAGCTTAGAGAGTGACAGGGGGTACGAGCAGTACTTC

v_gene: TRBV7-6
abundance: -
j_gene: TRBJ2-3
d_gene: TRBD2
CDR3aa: CASSPLSGGTQDTQYF
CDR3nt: TGTGCCAGCAGCCCCCTTAGCGGGGGGACACAAGATACGCAGTATTTT

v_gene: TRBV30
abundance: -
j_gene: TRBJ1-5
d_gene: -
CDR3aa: CAWSVGNGDQPQHF
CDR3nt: TGTGCCTGGAGTGTCGGGAATGGGGATCAGCCCCAGCATTTT

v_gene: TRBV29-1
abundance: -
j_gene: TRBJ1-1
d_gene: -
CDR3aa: CSVTPLGGSTEAFF
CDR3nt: TGCAGCGTGACACCCCTGGGGGGTAGCACTGAAGCTTTCTTT

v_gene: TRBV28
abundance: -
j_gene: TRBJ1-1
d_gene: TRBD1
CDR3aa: CASSPPTGVGEAFF
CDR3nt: TGTGCCAGCAGTCCCCCGACAGGGGTTGGTGAAGCTTTCTTT

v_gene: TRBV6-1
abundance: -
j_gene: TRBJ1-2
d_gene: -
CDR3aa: CASSGRHYGYTF
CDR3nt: TGTGCCAGCAGTGGCAGGCACTATGGCTACACCTTC

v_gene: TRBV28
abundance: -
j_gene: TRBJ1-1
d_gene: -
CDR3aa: CAGGEYGTEAFF
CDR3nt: TGTGCCGGTGGGGAGTATGGCACTGAAGCTTTCTTT